This T cell receptor beta chain was identified in a study of blood T cell repertoires in COVID-19. Looking at the study overall: COVID-19 samples collected from the United States, Italy and Spain covered acute and convalescent phases.

Profiling relied on immunoSEQ multiplex PCR, and the TCRdb table lists in-frame clones only, not all of them. The sample includes some 55,000 clones, around 79% of them seen just once. CDR1 is SGHKS and CDR2 is YYEKEE in the germline V gene (reference sequence). After removal of 4 bases from V and 7 bases from J, the junction contained 11 bases not matched to a gene. The CDR3 loop spans 15 amino acids. Sequenced sample: peripheral blood. The source of this sequence is a man in his 70s with active or convalescent COVID-19. The rearrangement uses TRBV5-5 and TRBJ2-1; 7 bases fit TRBD1. Here the CDR3 reads CASSQNRGSVNEQFF. CDR3 bases: TGTGCCAGCAGCCAAAACAGGGGTAGTGTGAATGAGCAGTTCTTC.